The sequence of this T cell receptor (beta chain) was determined in a study of blood T cell repertoires in COVID-19. Background on the study: The study drew acute and convalescent COVID-19 samples from the United States, Italy and Spain. From T cells, B-cell-depleted T cells, or PBMCs came the material, which was cDNA or gDNA.

Methods used by the authors: How many nucleated cells were present was estimated from reference gene primer amplification. The repertoire was sequenced with immunoSEQ multiplex PCR; TCRdb's copy has only in-frame clones and lacks some. V and J calls and clone size are as listed in that table; D and trimming were resolved from the DNA. The repertoire consists of 250,000 to 350,000 clones, with around four fifths occurring once and the leading ten covering roughly 1.1%. Source material: peripheral blood. The sequence was obtained from a woman aged 45-65 years with acute or convalescent COVID-19.

The CDR3 loop reads CASSLAGGAYNEQFF. DNA for the CDR3: TGTGCCAGCAGTTTGGCGGGAGGGGCCTACAATGAGCAGTTCTTC. This chain joins TRBV28 and TRBJ2-1, with 9 bases identical to TRBD2. CDR3 length: 15 residues. V dropped 3 bases and J dropped 2; count of bases not matched to a gene: 2. Germline lookup yields CDR1 MDHEN and CDR2 SYDVKM.